Listed here are 25 T cell receptor beta chains from one sample, sequenced in a study of cytomegalovirus exposure and HLA in healthy donors. In the PCR, 60 Vbeta and 13 Jbeta primers were used. Repertoires were generated with immunoSEQ multiplex PCR, while TCRdb's copy carries only in-frame clones and drops some. The table lists 40,000 to 55,000 clones, about 70% of them singletons. The specimen sequenced was PBMCs. These receptors all stem from a man aged 25 to 45 in good health and CMV-seronegative.

A few counts support this clone. CDR3 DNA sequence: TGTGCCAGCAGCTTTGGGACTAGCGGAAGCACAGATACGCAGTATTTT. Residues: CASSFGTSGSTDTQYF. V usage is TRBV5-6 and J usage is TRBJ2-3, with TRBD2 matching over 11 bases. CDR1 and CDR2 from the germline V gene are SGHDT and YYEEEE. This CDR3 comprises 16 residues. With 2 bases clipped from V and 0 bases from J, the junction kept 2 bases outside the gene matches. Variable domain in full (rest from reference TRBV5-6 and TRBJ2-3): DAGVTQSPTHLIKTRGQQVTLRCSPKSGHDTVSWYQQALGQGPQFIFQYYEEEERQRGNFPDRFSGHQFPNYSSELNVNALLLGDSALYLCASSFGTSGSTDTQYFGPGTRLTVL.

The chain recombines TRBV5-6 with TRBJ2-1; D is unresolved. The ends were cut back, 1 base at V and 8 bases at J, with 16 bases in the middle. The CDR3 extends over 15 amino acids. The germline V gene has CDR1 SGHDT and CDR2 YYEEEE. As DNA, the CDR3 is TGTGCCAGCAGCTTGCCACCGAAACAATCCCATGAGCAGTTCTTC. It is translated as CASSLPPKQSHEQFF.

The V call is TRBV20-1, the J call TRBJ2-7, with D possibly matching TRBD1 (5 bases). The CDR3 covers 11 residues. The germline CDR1 and CDR2 sequences are DFQATT and SNEGSKA (reference sequence). V was trimmed by 3 bases and J by 5 bases, leaving 8 bases between them. CDR3 coding DNA: TGCAGTGCTAGGGACATCAACGAGCAGTACTTC. Translated: CSARDINEQYF.

J is TRBJ2-5 and V is TRBV6-5; TRBD1 aligns across 8 bases. V was pared by 1 base and J by 5 bases, with 6 bases of the junction left unmatched. The germline V gene has CDR1 MNHEY and CDR2 SVGAGI. This CDR3 contains 15 residues. The CDR3 sequence is CASSYFAGGWETQYF. DNA for the CDR3: TGTGCCAGCAGTTACTTCGCAGGGGGCTGGGAGACCCAGTACTTC.

V usage is TRBV18 and J usage is TRBJ2-7; the D gene is possibly TRBD1 (5 bases). The CDR3 is 14 amino acids. Germline V CDR1 and CDR2: KGHSH, LQKENI. Trimming left V 1 base short and J 3 bases short, with 10 bases between. The CDR3 region has the DNA TGTGCCAGCTCACCACGCAGGGTTGACTACGAGCAGTACTTC. Translated, it gives CASSPRRVDYEQYF.

This clone has more than one count but fewer than ten. The CDR3 here is CASSETVAQYF. The CDR3 nucleotides are TGTGCCAGCAGTGAAACGGTGGCGCAGTATTTT. The chain has TRBV2 and TRBJ2-3; D gene unclear. The germline gives CDR1 SNHLY, CDR2 FYNNEI. The CDR3 contains 11 residues. Trimming took 2 bases from V and 10 from J, leaving 7 bases between them. Using reference TRBV2 and TRBJ2-3 for the parts outside the CDR3, the full variable domain is EPEVTQTPSHQVTQMGQEVILRCVPISNHLYFYWYRQILGQKVEFLVSFYNNEISEKSEIFDDQFSVERPDGSNFTLKIRSTKLEDSAMYFCASSETVAQYFGPGTRLTVL.

The V gene is TRBV7-8, the J gene TRBJ1-5; D perhaps matches TRBD1 (6 bases). The germline CDR1 and CDR2 sequences are SGHVS and FQNEAQ. V was trimmed by 1 base and J by 0 bases, leaving 19 bases between them. CDR3 length: 19 amino acids. CDR3 sequence reads: CASSLVLSQGRYSNQPQHF. The DNA for the CDR3 is TGTGCCAGCAGCTTAGTCCTTTCGCAGGGGCGATATAGCAATCAGCCCCAGCATTTT.

The chain links TRBV15 to TRBJ2-5, with D unresolved. The DNA end is more similar to TRBJ2-7, so the J call may be wrong. This CDR3 spans 12 amino acids. The germline gives CDR1 LNHNV, CDR2 YYDKDF (reference sequence). CDR3 residues: CATSRESYEQYF. In DNA, the CDR3 is TGTGCCACCAGCAGGGAGAGCTACGAGCAGTACTTC.

The rearrangement joins TRBV6-6 to TRBJ2-5, with D perhaps matching TRBD1 (6 bases). V shed 2 bases and J shed 2 bases, with 6 bases lying between them. The germline V gene encodes CDR1 MNHNY and CDR2 SVGAGI (reference sequence). The CDR3 has 13 residues. Here the CDR3 DNA reads TGTGCCAGCAGTTACAGGGGGCAAGAGACCCAGTACTTC. As protein: CASSYRGQETQYF.

V usage is TRBV7-9 and J usage is TRBJ2-2; D possibly corresponds to TRBD1 (6 bases). This CDR3 contains 14 residues. Germline lookup yields CDR1 SEHNR and CDR2 FQNEAQ (reference sequence). Trimming pared 6 bases from V and 1 base from J, leaving 9 bases between. As DNA, the CDR3 is TGTGCCAGCAGTTCGGGACAGAACACCGGGGAGCTGTTTTTT. This codes for CASSSGQNTGELFF.

The chain couples TRBV7-9 to TRBJ2-7; 8 nucleotides align to TRBD1. Trimming took 3 bases from V and 5 from J; bases not matched to a gene: 12. CDR3 length: 16 residues. Germline-derived CDR1 and CDR2 are SEHNR and FQNEAQ (reference sequence). The CDR3 nucleotides are TGTGCCAGCAGCTTCTCGACCGGGACAGGCCCTAACGAGCAGTACTTC. Translation gives CASSFSTGTGPNEQYF.

The chain uses TRBV4-2 and TRBJ2-7; D remains unclear. This CDR3 has 12 residues. Looked up from germline, CDR1 is LGHNA and CDR2 is YNFKEQ. The ends were cut back, 3 bases at V and 5 bases at J, with 8 bases in the middle. The CDR3 DNA follows: TGTGCCAGCAGCCAGGCAAATAACGAGCAGTACTTC. It codes for CASSQANNEQYF.

This clone came up once. J is TRBJ2-1 and V is TRBV7-2; TRBD2 matches 7 bases. The germline CDR1 and CDR2 sequences are SGHTA and FQGNSA. The junction had 6 bases not matched to a gene; V was cut back by 1 base and J by 6 bases. This CDR3 region has 15 residues. The CDR3, as DNA: TGTGCCAGCAGCTTAGAACCGGGAGGAGGCAATGAGCAGTTCTTC. This translates into CASSLEPGGGNEQFF. The whole variable domain, remainder taken from reference TRBV7-2 and TRBJ2-1, is GAGVSQSPSNKVTEKGKDVELRCDPISGHTALYWYRQSLGQGLEFLIYFQGNSAPDKSGLPSDRFSAERTGGSVSTLTIQRTQQEDSAVYLCASSLEPGGGNEQFFGPGTRLTVL.

The V gene is TRBV27, the J gene TRBJ1-2; the match to TRBD1 covers 9 bases. CDR1 and CDR2 (germline): MNHEY, SMNVEV (reference sequence). CDR3 length: 15 residues. V was pared by 3 bases and J by 2 bases, with 4 bases of the junction left unmatched. The CDR3 DNA follows: TGTGCCAGCAGTTTCCGGACAGGGGAAAACTATGGCTACACCTTC. Encoded protein: CASSFRTGENYGYTF.

The chain couples TRBV2 to TRBJ1-5; D unclear. With 7 bases removed from V and 0 bases from J, the gap between germline ends came to 7 bases. The germline V gene has CDR1 SNHLY and CDR2 FYNNEI. This CDR3 has 13 amino acids. CDR3 region: CASIQNSNQPQHF. In DNA form, the CDR3 reads TGTGCCAGCATACAGAATAGCAATCAGCCCCAGCATTTT.

The V call is TRBV12-5, the J call TRBJ2-7; 8 bases line up with TRBD1. CDR1 and CDR2 (germline): LGHNT, FRNRAP. The CDR3 sequence is 15 residues long. Trimming at V came to 0 bases and at J to 3 bases, leaving 4 bases not matched to a gene. CDR3 in amino acids: CASGLVRDRFYEQYF. The CDR3 DNA sequence: TGTGCTAGTGGTTTGGTAAGGGACAGGTTCTACGAGCAGTACTTC.

The chain employs TRBV5-1 and TRBJ1-1; TRBD1 matches at 10 bases. The V gene's germline CDR1 is SGHRS and CDR2 YFSETQ. V trimming: 4 bases; J trimming: 4 bases; junction bases outside the gene matches: 4. The CDR3 loop spans 14 amino acids. CDR3 loop: CASSSGQGGTEAFF. CDR3 DNA sequence: TGCGCCAGCAGCAGTGGACAGGGGGGCACTGAAGCTTTCTTT.

J is TRBJ2-3 and V is TRBV2, with TRBD2 matching 8 bases. J gave up 4 bases and V 7 bases, and 10 bases lay outside the gene matches. The length of the CDR3 is 15 residues. CDR1 and CDR2 (germline): SNHLY, FYNNEI. The CDR3 here is CASTPSGLGADTQYF. As DNA, the CDR3 is TGTGCCAGCACCCCCTCGGGACTAGGGGCAGATACGCAGTATTTT.

The rearrangement joins TRBV19 to TRBJ1-5, with 7 bases aligning to TRBD1. The J segment lost 4 bases and the V segment lost 6 bases, leaving 6 bases of the junction unmatched. This CDR3 region has 14 residues. Germline CDR1 and CDR2: LNHDA and SQIVND (reference sequence). As DNA, the CDR3 is TGTGCCAGTAGGAACCGACAGGGAAATCAGCCCCAGCATTTT. Translation gives CASRNRQGNQPQHF. Full variable domain (outside the CDR3, taken from reference TRBV19 and TRBJ1-5): DGGITQSPKYLFRKEGQNVTLSCEQNLNHDAMYWYRQDPGQGLRLIYYSQIVNDFQKGDIAEGYSVSREKKESFPLTVTSAQKNPTAFYLCASRNRQGNQPQHFGDGTRLSIL.

The rearrangement joins TRBV11-2 to TRBJ2-1; D ambiguous. Trimming left V 1 base short and J 6 bases short, with 13 bases between. From germline, CDR1 is SGHAT and CDR2 FQNNGV. There are 15 residues in the CDR3. The CDR3 reads CASSLGDTESNEQFF. The CDR3 DNA is TGTGCCAGCAGCTTAGGTGACACGGAAAGCAATGAGCAGTTCTTC.

The rearrangement links TRBV5-6 to TRBJ1-2; tentatively, D is TRBD1 (5 bases). Germline loops: CDR1 SGHDT, CDR2 YYEEEE. The CDR3 consists of 15 residues. Trimming shortened V by 4 bases and J by 6 bases, and 19 bases separated the two germline ends. The CDR3 nucleotides read TGTGCCAGCAGCGGGAGGTCGGAGGACACAGATGGCTACACCTTC. It yields the protein CASSGRSEDTDGYTF. Based on the CDR3 plus reference TRBV5-6 and TRBJ1-2, the full variable domain is DAGVTQSPTHLIKTRGQQVTLRCSPKSGHDTVSWYQQALGQGPQFIFQYYEEEERQRGNFPDRFSGHQFPNYSSELNVNALLLGDSALYLCASSGRSEDTDGYTFGSGTRLTVV.

This clone has only one observation. The chain employs TRBV14 and TRBJ2-2; unclear D gene. CDR1 is SGHDN and CDR2 is FVKESK in the germline V gene. V lost 1 base and J 1 base, leaving 7 bases between the germline ends. This CDR3 spans 15 amino acids. CDR3 nucleotides: TGTGCCAGCAGCCAAGTGTCCATGAACACCGGGGAGCTGTTTTTT. It translates to CASSQVSMNTGELFF.

This chain links TRBV2 with TRBJ1-2; 7 bases align to TRBD1. In germline, CDR1 is SNHLY, CDR2 FYNNEI. This CDR3 contains 13 residues. After removal of 9 bases from V and 1 base from J, the junction contained 5 bases not matched to a gene. CDR3 amino acids: CASNRGDNYGYTF. The CDR3 DNA reads TGTGCCAGTAACAGGGGAGATAACTATGGCTACACCTTC.

The J gene is TRBJ2-7, the V gene TRBV4-1, with D maybe TRBD2 (7 bases). The V gene's germline CDR1 is MGHRA and CDR2 YSYEKL. This CDR3 comprises 16 residues. V lost 0 bases and J 6 bases, leaving 18 bases between the germline ends. CDR3 sequence: CASSQDPGEGVREQYF. In DNA form, the CDR3 reads TGCGCCAGCAGCCAAGATCCGGGGGAGGGGGTACGCGAGCAGTACTTC.

This clone was seen a single time. The gene calls are TRBV2 and TRBJ2-1; 9 positions agree with TRBD2. The V gene's germline CDR1 is SNHLY and CDR2 FYNNEI. CDR3 length: 15 amino acids. Losses at the gene ends were 0 bases for V and 5 bases for J; bases not matched to a gene: 2. This CDR3 is CASSEAPSGNNEQFF. As DNA, the CDR3 is TGTGCCAGCAGTGAAGCTCCTAGCGGGAACAATGAGCAGTTCTTC. Drawing the rest from reference TRBV2 and TRBJ2-1, the complete variable domain is EPEVTQTPSHQVTQMGQEVILRCVPISNHLYFYWYRQILGQKVEFLVSFYNNEISEKSEIFDDQFSVERPDGSNFTLKIRSTKLEDSAMYFCASSEAPSGNNEQFFGPGTRLTVL.